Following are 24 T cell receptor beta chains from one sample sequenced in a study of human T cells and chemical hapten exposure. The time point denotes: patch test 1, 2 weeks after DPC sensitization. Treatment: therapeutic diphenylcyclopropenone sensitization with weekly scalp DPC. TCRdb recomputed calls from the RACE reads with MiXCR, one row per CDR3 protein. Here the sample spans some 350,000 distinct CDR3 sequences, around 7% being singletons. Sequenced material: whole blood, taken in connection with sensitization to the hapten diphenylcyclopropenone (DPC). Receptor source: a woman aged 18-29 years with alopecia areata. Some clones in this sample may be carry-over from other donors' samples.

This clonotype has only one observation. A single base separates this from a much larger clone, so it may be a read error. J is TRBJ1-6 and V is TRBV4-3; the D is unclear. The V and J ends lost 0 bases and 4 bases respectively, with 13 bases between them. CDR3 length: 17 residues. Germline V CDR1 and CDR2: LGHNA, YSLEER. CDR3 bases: TGCGCCAGCAGCCAAGATATACAGAGTAGGTATAATTCACCCCTCCACTTT. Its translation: CASSQDIQSRYNSPLHF.

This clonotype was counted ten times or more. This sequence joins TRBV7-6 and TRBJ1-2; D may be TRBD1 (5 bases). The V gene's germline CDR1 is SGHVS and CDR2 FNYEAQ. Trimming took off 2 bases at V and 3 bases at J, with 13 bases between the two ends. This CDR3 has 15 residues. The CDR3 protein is CASSLQGPPDYGYTF. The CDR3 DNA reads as TGTGCCAGCAGCTTACAGGGACCCCCGGACTATGGCTACACCTTC. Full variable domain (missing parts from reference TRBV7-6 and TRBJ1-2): GAGVSQSPRYKVTKRGQDVALRCDPISGHVSLYWYRQALGQGPEFLTYFNYEAQQDKSGLPNDRFSAERPEGSISTLTIQRTEQRDSAMYRCASSLQGPPDYGYTFGSGTRLTVV.

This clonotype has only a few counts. CDR3 residues: CASSFGLAGNEQYF. Written as DNA, the CDR3 is TGTGCCAGCAGTTTTGGACTAGCGGGGAACGAGCAGTACTTC. The gene calls are TRBV12-3 or TRBV12-4 and TRBJ2-7; 12 bases agree with TRBD2. This CDR3 is built from 14 residues. With V trimmed by 3 bases and J by 5 bases, 2 bases remained unmatched.

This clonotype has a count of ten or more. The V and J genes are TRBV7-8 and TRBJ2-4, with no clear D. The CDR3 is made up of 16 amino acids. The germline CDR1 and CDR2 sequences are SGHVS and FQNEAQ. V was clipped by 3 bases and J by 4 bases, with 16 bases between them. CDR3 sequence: CASSFRLDIEKNIQYF. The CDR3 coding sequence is TGTGCCAGCAGCTTTCGGCTAGATATAGAGAAAAACATTCAGTACTTC.

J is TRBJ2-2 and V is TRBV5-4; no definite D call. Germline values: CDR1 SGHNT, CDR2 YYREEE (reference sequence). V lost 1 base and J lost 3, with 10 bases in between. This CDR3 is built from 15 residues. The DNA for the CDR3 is TGTGCCAGCAGCTTGAGAAGGGCGGACACCGGGGAGCTGTTTTTT. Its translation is CASSLRRADTGELFF.

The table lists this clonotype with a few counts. In DNA, the CDR3 is TGTGCCAGCAGTGCATTAACAGGGGCAAACTATGGCTACACCTTC. Protein: CASSALTGANYGYTF. The V gene is TRBV6-1, the J gene TRBJ1-2; 7 bases line up with TRBD1. This CDR3 contains 15 residues. V shed 4 bases and J 2 bases; nucleotides not matched to a gene: 7. Germline values: CDR1 MNHNS, CDR2 SASEGT.

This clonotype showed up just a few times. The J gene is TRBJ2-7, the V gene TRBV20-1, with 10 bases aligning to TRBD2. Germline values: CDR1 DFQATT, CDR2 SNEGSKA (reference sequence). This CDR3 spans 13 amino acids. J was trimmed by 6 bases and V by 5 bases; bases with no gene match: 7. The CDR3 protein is CSAARTSGTEQYF. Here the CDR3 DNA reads TGCAGTGCTGCACGGACTAGCGGAACCGAGCAGTACTTC.

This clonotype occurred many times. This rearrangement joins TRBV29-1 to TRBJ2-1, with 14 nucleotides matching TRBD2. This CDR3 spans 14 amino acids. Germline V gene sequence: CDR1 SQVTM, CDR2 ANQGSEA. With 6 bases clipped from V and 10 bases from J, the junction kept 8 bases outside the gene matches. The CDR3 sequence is CSVDPGLAGDEQFF. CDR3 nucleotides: TGCAGCGTGGATCCGGGACTAGCGGGGGACGAGCAGTTCTTC.

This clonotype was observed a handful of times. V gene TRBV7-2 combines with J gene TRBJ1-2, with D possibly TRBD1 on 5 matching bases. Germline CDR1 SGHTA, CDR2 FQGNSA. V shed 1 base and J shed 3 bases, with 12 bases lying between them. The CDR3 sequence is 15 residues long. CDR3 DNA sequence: TGTGCCAGCAGCTTAGAAGCCAGGGTTGACTATGGCTACACCTTC. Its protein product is CASSLEARVDYGYTF.

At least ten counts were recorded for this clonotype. This chain's CDR3 is CASSAVELRDSDTEAFF. The CDR3 coding sequence is TGTGCCAGCAGCGCCGTGGAACTCAGGGATTCGGACACTGAAGCTTTCTTT. V gene TRBV9 combines with J gene TRBJ1-1; weak D call: TRBD1 (5 bases). Germline lookup yields CDR1 SGDLS and CDR2 YYNGEE. V was cut by 3 bases and J by 3 bases, with 21 bases left in between. The CDR3 sequence is 17 residues long.

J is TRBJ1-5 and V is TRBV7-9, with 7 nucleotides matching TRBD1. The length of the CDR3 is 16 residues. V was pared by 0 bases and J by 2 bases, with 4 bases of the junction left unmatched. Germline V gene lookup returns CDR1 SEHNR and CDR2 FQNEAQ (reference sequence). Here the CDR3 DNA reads TGTGCCAGCAGCTTAGCTGAGGGGGCTGGCAATCAGCCCCAGCATTTT. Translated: CASSLAEGAGNQPQHF.

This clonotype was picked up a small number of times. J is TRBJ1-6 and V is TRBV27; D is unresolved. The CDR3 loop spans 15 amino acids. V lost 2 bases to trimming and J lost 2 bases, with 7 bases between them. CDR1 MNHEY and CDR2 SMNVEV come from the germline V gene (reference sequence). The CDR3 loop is CASSLAGPYNSPLHF. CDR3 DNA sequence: TGTGCCAGCAGTTTAGCAGGTCCCTATAATTCACCCCTCCACTTT.

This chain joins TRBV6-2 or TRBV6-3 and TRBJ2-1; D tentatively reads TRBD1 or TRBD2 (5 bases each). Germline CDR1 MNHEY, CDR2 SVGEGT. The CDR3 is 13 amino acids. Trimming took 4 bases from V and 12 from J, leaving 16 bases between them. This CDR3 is CASSLNTRGAQFF. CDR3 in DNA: TGTGCCAGCAGTTTAAACACTAGGGGAGCGCAGTTCTTC.

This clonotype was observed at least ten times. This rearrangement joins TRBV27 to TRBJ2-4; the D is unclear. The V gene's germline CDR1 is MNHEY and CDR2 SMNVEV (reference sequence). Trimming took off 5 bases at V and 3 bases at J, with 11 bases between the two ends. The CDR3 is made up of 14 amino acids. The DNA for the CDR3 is TGTGCCAGCAGTCCCCCTACTGGCAAAAACATTCAGTACTTC. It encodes CASSPPTGKNIQYF.

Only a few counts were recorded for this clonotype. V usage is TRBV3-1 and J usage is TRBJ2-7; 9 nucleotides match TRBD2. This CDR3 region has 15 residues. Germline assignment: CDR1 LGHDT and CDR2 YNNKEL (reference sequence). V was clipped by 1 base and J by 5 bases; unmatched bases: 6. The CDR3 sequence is CASSQAASGAHEQYF. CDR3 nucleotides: TGTGCCAGCAGCCAAGCCGCTAGCGGGGCACACGAGCAGTACTTC.

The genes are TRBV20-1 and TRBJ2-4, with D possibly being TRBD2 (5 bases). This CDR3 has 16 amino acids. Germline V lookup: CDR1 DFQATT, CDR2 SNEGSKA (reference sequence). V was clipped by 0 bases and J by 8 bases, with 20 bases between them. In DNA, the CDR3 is TGCAGTGCTAGAGATCACAAAGACGGACTGCGGGACATTCAGTACTTC. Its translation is CSARDHKDGLRDIQYF.

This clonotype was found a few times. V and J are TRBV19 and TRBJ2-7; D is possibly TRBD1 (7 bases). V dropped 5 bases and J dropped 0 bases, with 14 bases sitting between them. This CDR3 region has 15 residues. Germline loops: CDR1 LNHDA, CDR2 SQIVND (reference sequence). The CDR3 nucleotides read TGTGCCAGTAGTCCCCGCGGGACAGACTCCTACGAGCAGTACTTC. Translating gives CASSPRGTDSYEQYF.

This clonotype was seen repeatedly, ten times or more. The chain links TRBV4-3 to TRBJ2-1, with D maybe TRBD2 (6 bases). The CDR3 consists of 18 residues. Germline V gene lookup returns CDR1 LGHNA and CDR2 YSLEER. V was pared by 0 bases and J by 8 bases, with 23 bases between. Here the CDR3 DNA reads TGCGCCAGCAGCCAAGAAATGGGAGCTGCCTCTTCGGGGGATGAGCAGTTCTTC. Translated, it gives CASSQEMGAASSGDEQFF.

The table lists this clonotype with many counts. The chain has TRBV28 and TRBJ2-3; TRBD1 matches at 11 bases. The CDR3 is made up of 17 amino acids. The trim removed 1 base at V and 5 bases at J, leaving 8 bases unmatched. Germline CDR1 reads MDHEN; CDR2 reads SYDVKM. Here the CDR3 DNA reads TGTGCCAGCAGTTTATCCGGACAGGGGGCCCGGGGAGATACGCAGTATTTT. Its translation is CASSLSGQGARGDTQYF. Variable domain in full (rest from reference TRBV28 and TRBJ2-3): DVKVTQSSRYLVKRTGEKVFLECVQDMDHENMFWYRQDPGLGLRLIYFSYDVKMKEKGDIPEGYSVSREKKERFSLILESASTNQTSMYLCASSLSGQGARGDTQYFGPGTRLTVL.

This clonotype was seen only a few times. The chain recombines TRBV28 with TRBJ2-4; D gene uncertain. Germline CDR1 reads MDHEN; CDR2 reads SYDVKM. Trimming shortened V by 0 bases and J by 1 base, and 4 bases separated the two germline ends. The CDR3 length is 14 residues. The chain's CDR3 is CASSLWGAKNIQYF. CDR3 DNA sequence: TGTGCCAGCAGTTTATGGGGTGCCAAAAACATTCAGTACTTC.

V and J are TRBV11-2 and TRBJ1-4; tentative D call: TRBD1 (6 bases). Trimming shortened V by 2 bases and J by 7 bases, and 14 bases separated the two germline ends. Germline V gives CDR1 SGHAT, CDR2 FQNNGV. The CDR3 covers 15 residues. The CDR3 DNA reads TGTGCCAGCAGCTTAACAGGGTCCCTGGGTGAAAAACTGTTTTTT. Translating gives CASSLTGSLGEKLFF.

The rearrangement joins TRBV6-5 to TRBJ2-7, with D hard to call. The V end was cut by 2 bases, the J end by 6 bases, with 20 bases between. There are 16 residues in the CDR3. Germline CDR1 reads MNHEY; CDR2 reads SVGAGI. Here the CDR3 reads CASSYAAEGNFGEQYF. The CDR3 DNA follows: TGTGCCAGCAGTTACGCGGCAGAAGGAAACTTTGGCGAGCAGTACTTC.

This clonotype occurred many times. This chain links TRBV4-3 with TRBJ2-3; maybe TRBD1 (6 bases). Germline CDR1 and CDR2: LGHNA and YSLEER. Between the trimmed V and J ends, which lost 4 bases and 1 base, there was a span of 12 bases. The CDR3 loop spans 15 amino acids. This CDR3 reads CASSPMAGGTDTQYF. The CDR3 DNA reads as TGCGCCAGCAGCCCGATGGCAGGGGGCACAGATACGCAGTATTTT.

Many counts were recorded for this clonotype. CDR3 amino acids: CASSPGLAGRNEQFF. The CDR3 DNA sequence: TGTGCCAGCAGCCCCGGACTAGCGGGGAGGAATGAGCAGTTCTTC. V is TRBV7-3 and J is TRBJ2-1; TRBD2 matches at 12 bases. V trimming: 5 bases; J trimming: 7 bases; junction bases outside the gene matches: 6. The CDR3 totals 15 residues. CDR1 is SGHTA and CDR2 is FQGTGA in the germline V gene.